This record looks at one T cell receptor beta chain sequence and its context. Antigen: not known. The assay was immunoSEQ multiplex PCR, and TCRdb's table has in-frame clones only and misses some. Of 70,000 to 85,000 clones listed, approximately 80% are singletons. The V and J ends lost 8 bases and 14 bases respectively, with 21 bases between them. The CDR3 runs to 13 residues. Germline V gene lookup returns CDR1 KGHSH and CDR2 LQKENI. The record originates from a study of cytotoxic CD8 clonotypes in ibrutinib-treated CLL. Study-level information: Mean values per sample were 250,000 to 300,000 productive templates and 98,000 or so productive rearrangements. Study-level results: While tracking circulating CD8+ T-cell counts, baseline clonality exceeded that of age-matched healthy donors. Public clonotypes (which were uncommon) either contracted or remained stable on treatment.

The sequenced sample was PBMCs, obtained at disease progression, from a patient treated with ibrutinib. The V and J genes are TRBV18 and TRBJ1-4; D is unresolved. The sequence derives from a human donor with chronic lymphocytic leukemia. CDR3 residues: CASRNHQDSNLFF. DNA of the CDR3: TGTGCCAGCAGGAACCATCAGGACTCCAATCTGTTTTTT.